This T cell receptor beta chain was sequenced for a study of glioma-infiltrating T cells after dendritic cell vaccination. Study background: Patients received autologous tumor lysate-pulsed dendritic cell vaccination between the early 2000s and the early 2010s. Overall study findings and caveats: Longer survival after dendritic cell vaccination followed higher pretreatment TIL content.

On this clone: Its antigen is not known.

The time point: after dendritic cell vaccination, including at tumor progression/relapse. The PCR used 60 V beta and 13 J beta primers. Using immunoSEQ multiplex PCR, the repertoire was profiled, and TCRdb retains in-frame clones only, with some absent. The sample has roughly 60,000 clones; approximately 86% are singletons. CDR3 size: 17 residues. Per germline, CDR1 LGHNA and CDR2 YSLEER. The trim removed 3 bases at V and 4 bases at J, leaving 8 bases unmatched. Specimen: blood, collected after dendritic cell vaccination. The receptor was derived from a human donor with glioblastoma. The chain is built from TRBV4-3 and TRBJ2-3, with 12 bases matching TRBD2. The CDR3 spells CASSQGRLAGAADTQYF. The CDR3 nucleotides read TGCGCCAGCAGCCAGGGCCGACTAGCGGGAGCTGCAGATACGCAGTATTTT.